This entry features one T cell receptor beta chain sequence. This specimen belongs to a study of PD-L1 blockade in urothelial cancer. Study-wide background: Atezolizumab 1,200 mg was given intravenously every 3 weeks, starting 2014. Men with urothelial cancer arising in the bladder made up twenty-five of 29 patients. Investigators checked blood 3 weeks (second dose) and 6 weeks after treatment start.

The time point: pretreatment peripheral blood. Anywhere from 1 to 8 samples came from each patient, spanning pretreatment and on-treatment. The CDR3 contains 16 residues. After removal of 5 bases from V and 2 bases from J, the junction contained 11 bases not matched to a gene. Germline values: CDR1 MNHNY, CDR2 SVGAGI (reference sequence). Measured with immunoSEQ multiplex PCR; TCRdb has only the in-frame clones, and not every one. The data contain 50,000 to 55,000 clones, 86% of them singletons. This clonotype was sampled from a man in his 60s with urothelial cancer. The gene calls are TRBV6-6 and TRBJ2-7; TRBD1 matches 8 bases. Specimen: PBMCs, collected around atezolizumab (anti-PD-L1) treatment. CDR3 in amino acids: CASSHGGDRPTYEQYF. Here the CDR3 DNA reads TGTGCCAGCAGTCACGGCGGGGACAGGCCTACCTACGAGCAGTACTTC.